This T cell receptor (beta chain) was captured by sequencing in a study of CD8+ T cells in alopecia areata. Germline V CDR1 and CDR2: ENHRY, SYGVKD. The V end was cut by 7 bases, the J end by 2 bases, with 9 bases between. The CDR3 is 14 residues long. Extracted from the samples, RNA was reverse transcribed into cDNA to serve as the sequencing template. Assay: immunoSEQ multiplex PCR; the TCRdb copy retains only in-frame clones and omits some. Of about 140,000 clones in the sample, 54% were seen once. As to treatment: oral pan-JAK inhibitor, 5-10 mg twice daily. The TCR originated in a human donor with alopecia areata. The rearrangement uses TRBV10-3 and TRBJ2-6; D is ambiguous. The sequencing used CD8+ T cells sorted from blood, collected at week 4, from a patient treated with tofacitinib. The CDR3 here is CAIILGTGANVLTF. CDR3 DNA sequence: TGTGCCATCATCTTAGGCACTGGGGCCAACGTCCTGACTTTC.